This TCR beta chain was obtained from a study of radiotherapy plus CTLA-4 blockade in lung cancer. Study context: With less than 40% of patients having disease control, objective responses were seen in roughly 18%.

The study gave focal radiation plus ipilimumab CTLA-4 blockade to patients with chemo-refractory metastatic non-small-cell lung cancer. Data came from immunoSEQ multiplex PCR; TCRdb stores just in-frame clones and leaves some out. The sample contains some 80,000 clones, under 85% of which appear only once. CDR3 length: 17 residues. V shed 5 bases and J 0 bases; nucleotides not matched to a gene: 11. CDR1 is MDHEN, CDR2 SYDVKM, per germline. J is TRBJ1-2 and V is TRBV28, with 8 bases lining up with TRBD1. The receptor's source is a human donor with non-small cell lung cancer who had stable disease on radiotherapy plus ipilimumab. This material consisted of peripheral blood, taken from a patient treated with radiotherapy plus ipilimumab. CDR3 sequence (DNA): TGTGCCAGCAGTCCCTGGTACAGGGGGAACTCTAACTATGGCTACACCTTC. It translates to CASSPWYRGNSNYGYTF.